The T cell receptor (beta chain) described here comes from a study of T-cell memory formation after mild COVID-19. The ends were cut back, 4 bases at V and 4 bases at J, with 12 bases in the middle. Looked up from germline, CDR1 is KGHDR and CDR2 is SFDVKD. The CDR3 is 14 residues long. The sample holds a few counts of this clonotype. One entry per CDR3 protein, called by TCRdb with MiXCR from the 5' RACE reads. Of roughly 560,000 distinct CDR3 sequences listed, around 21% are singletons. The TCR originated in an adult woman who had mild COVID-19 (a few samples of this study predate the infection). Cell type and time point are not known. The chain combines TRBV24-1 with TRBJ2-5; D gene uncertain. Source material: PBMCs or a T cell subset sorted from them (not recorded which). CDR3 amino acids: CATSEWSAPETQYF. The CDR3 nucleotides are TGTGCCACCAGTGAGTGGTCAGCCCCAGAGACCCAGTACTTC.